This T cell receptor beta chain appears in the sequencing data of a study of OX40 agonist ivuxolimab in advanced cancers. A remark on this clone: The target antigen is unknown.

Individuals having autoimmune disease history or systemic immunosuppression were not enrolled. Clones were sequenced by immunoSEQ multiplex PCR, and TCRdb holds only the in-frame ones, with some missing. The data contain about 78,000 clones, roughly nine tenths of them singletons. The CDR3 has 15 residues. Germline CDR1 is MNHEY and CDR2 is SVGAGI. With 3 bases clipped from V and 4 bases from J, the junction kept 4 bases outside the gene matches. Study-wide findings and caveats: The 0.1-3.0 mg/kg partial responders had among the lowest clonal expansion. Doses of 0.1 to 3.0 mg/kg were accompanied by clonal expansion of CD4+ and CD8+ blood T cells by week 6.

The source is an adult with an advanced solid tumor such as melanoma, head and neck, liver or kidney cancer. The J gene is TRBJ2-3, the V gene TRBV6-5; 10 nucleotides match TRBD1. The sequencing here drew on CD4+ or CD8+ T cells sorted from blood, taken in a trial of the OX40 agonist ivuxolimab. This CDR3 reads CASSYPGQGSDTQYF. The DNA of the CDR3 is TGTGCCAGCAGTTATCCGGGACAGGGGTCAGATACGCAGTATTTT.